The present T cell receptor (beta chain) was sequenced within a study of blood T cells in healthy people across ages. Together with a sample-barcoded 5' primer, a J-beta primer mix was included in a second PCR lasting roughly 6 to 12 cycles. TCRdb analysed the 5' RACE reads with MiXCR anew, one entry per CDR3 protein. Of hundreds of thousands of distinct CDR3 sequences in the sample, around half were seen once. From germline, CDR1 is MNHEY and CDR2 SVGAGI. Trimming removed 3 bases from V and 7 bases from J; junction bases left unmatched: 9. This CDR3 region has 15 residues. Only a few counts were recorded for this clonotype.

The chain recombines TRBV6-5 with TRBJ2-1; TRBD1 matches at 7 bases. Sequenced material: blood. This clonotype was sampled from a man older than 75 in good health. The CDR3, as DNA: TGTGCCAGCAGTTATGACAGGGAACTTTTGAATGAGCAGTTCTTC. As protein: CASSYDRELLNEQFF.